This section outlines one TCR beta chain sequence together with its context. What this receptor recognizes is not known. The record has no base qualities; no much larger clone is one base away. The method behind the library was 5' RACE. The instrument was an Illumina HiSeq 2000. Template switching introduced a universal primer binding site; the final cDNA contained a unique molecular identifier, enabling accurate counting of TCR cDNA molecules. Specific primers in the conserved constant-segment region were used to synthesize first-strand cDNA for TCR alpha and beta chains. Each cDNA library was double barcoded, with a SMART-Mk sample barcode plus Illumina barcodes, to control for contamination. TruSeq adapter sequences, together with Illumina sample barcodes, were added in two successive PCR steps. Sequencing of the TCR alpha and beta cDNA libraries was done on the Illumina HiSeq platform using custom primers. On the authors' methods: MiGEC processed the raw reads to extract unique molecular identifiers, while MiXCR was used to determine the CDR3 positions. For each individual, recombination models were inferred using an EM algorithm with the repgenHMM and IGoR tools. Shared clonotype analysis was performed with the tcR package in R, normalizing sharing by the product of cloneset sizes. Out-of-frame nonproductive sequences were analyzed to study raw recombination free of thymic and clonal selection effects. TCRdb reanalyzed the raw reads on its own, using fastp at Q25 for trimming and MiXCR for clone calling, and kept in-frame beta chains. Entries that share a CDR3 protein sequence are merged under the most common genes and DNA. The V and J calls, along with clone size, are taken from TCRdb and not from the paper's own processing. This sample holds approximately 470,000 distinct CDR3 sequences; 13% to 15% were observed only once. Together, the top ten hold about 0.53% of the sample.

At the junction V is shortened by 8 bases and J by 3 bases, with 8 bases in between. In the germline V gene, CDR1 corresponds to ENHRY and CDR2 to SYGVKD. The CDR3 spans 12 residues, from the cysteine through the phenylalanine. The kept DNA is CDR3 alone, 36 bases in frame from the first base. This sample stems from a study of identical twins (dated by TCRdb to the mid-2010s). Broadly, across the study: TCR alpha and beta repertoires from monozygotic twins, unrelated adults of various ages and cord blood were deep-sequenced to test whether fetal clonotypes persist. To rule out contamination, the twin experiments were replicated at different times with different library preparation protocols.

All donors were healthy Caucasians. The twin cohort comprised three pairs of female monozygotic twins, all aged about 18 to 29 years. Positive isolation kits from Invitrogen were used to isolate the CD4+ and CD8+ T cell populations. Study-level results and caveats: Compared with coincidental sharing between unrelated individuals, an excess of low generation-probability sequences was observed among out-of-frame TCR alpha sequences shared between twins. In beta out-of-frame sequences, excess twin sharing was weaker, because having fewer shared sequences lowered the signal-to-noise ratio. Invariant T cells such as MAIT and iNKT could partly confound zero-insertion analyses, although diverse VJ usage argued against such confounding for most clonotypes. Recombination models systematically underestimated out-of-frame TCR alpha sharing in monozygotic twins but agreed with sharing between unrelated individuals. Because the same donors could not be followed over many years, the conclusions relied on cross-sectional statistical analysis. Fewer insertions were carried by abundant cord blood beta clonotypes; a weaker similar trend was observed in young adult naive repertoires, while no such trend was observed in memory repertoires.

This sample was shared with a second study, whose subject was yellow fever vaccine responses in identical twins. That second report states: The T cell response to vaccination in identical twins was reported by the authors to appear partly convergent and partly personalized. The study precisely tracked vaccine-responding T cell clones in identical twins.

What was sequenced was CD4+ T cells sorted from blood. The clonotype comes from a woman aged 18-29 years in good health. Recombination connected TRBV10-3 to TRBJ1-5; tentative D gene TRBD1, with 5 bases matching. The CDR3 reads as follows: CAIGGSNQPQHF. The DNA sequence follows: TGTGCCATCGGGGGTTCCAATCAGCCCCAGCATTTT.